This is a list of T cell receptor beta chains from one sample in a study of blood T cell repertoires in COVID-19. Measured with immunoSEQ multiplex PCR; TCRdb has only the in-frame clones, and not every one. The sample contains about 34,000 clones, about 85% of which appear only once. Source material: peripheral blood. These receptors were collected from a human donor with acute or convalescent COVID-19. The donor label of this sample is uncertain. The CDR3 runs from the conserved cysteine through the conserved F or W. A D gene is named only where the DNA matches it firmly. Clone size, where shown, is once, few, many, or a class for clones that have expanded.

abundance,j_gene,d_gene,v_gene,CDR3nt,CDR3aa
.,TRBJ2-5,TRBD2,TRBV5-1,TGCGCCAGCAGCTTGGTCGGCGGGGGGATGTTAGAGACCCAGTACTTC,CASSLVGGGMLETQYF
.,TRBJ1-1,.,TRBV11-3,TGTGCCAGCAGCTTAGACCTCTGGGGGCAGGGCGAGAGGAACACTGAAGCTTTCTTT,CASSLDLWGQGERNTEAFF
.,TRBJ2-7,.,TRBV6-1,TGTGCCAGCAGTGAGACCGGGAACTCCTACGAGCAGTACTTC,CASSETGNSYEQYF
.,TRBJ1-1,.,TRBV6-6,TGTGCCAGCAGCCCTCGACAGGAACGGGGCACTGAAGCTTTCTTT,CASSPRQERGTEAFF
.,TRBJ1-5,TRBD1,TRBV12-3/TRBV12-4,TGTGCCAGCAGTCGACAGGGGGATCAGCCCCAGCATTTT,CASSRQGDQPQHF
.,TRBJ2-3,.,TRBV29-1,TGCAGCGTTGAAGGGGCTGACGTTCTAACAGATACGCAGTATTTT,CSVEGADVLTDTQYF
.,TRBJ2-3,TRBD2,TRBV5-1,TGCGCCAGCAGCTGGACACTAGCGGGAGTTTCAGATACGCAGTATTTT,CASSWTLAGVSDTQYF
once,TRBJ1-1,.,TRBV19,TGTGCCAGTAGTATCCGGGCGGGACTGACCATGAACACTGAAGCTTTCTTT,CASSIRAGLTMNTEAFF
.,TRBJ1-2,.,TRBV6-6,TGTGCCAGCAGTACCCAACGGGATCGCGGCTATGGCTACACCTTC,CASSTQRDRGYGYTF
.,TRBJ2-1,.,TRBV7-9,TGTGCCAGCAGCTCGTATATTGAGCAGTTCTTC,CASSSYIEQFF
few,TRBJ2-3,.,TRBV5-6,TGTGCCAGCAGCTTTCCAGGGCCAGATACGCAGTATTTT,CASSFPGPDTQYF
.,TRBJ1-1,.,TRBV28,TGTGCCAGCAGTGACATGGACACTGAAGCTTTCTTT,CASSDMDTEAFF
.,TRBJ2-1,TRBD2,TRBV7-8,TGTGCCAGCAGCTTACCCGGACTAGCGTTGGGCAATGAGCAGTTCTTC,CASSLPGLALGNEQFF
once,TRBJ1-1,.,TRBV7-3,TGTGCCAGCAGCCTACAGGGAGTGGCGAACACTGAAGCTTTCTTT,CASSLQGVANTEAFF
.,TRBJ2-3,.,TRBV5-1,TGCGCCAGCAGCCCGGAGGGGGGGACTTCCACAGATACGCAGTATTTT,CASSPEGGTSTDTQYF
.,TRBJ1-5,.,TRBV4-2,TGTGCCAGCAGCCAAGGAACAGGTCAGCCCCAGCATTTT,CASSQGTGQPQHF
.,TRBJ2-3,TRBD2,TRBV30,TGTGCCTGGGGTCTAGCGGGGGGGAGCACAGATACGCAGTATTTT,CAWGLAGGSTDTQYF
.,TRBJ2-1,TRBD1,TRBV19,TGTGCCAGTAGAAAGAGAACCGGGACAGGGGTAAATGAGCAGTTCTTC,CASRKRTGTGVNEQFF
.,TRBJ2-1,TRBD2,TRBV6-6,TGTGCCAGCAGTCGTCTACGACTAGCGGGAGGACGGGGCTCCTACAATGAGCAGTTCTTC,CASSRLRLAGGRGSYNEQFF
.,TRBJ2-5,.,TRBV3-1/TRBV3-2,TGTGCCAGCAGCCCATACAGAAAAGAGACCCAGTACTTC,CASSPYRKETQYF
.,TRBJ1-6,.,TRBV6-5,TGTGCCAGCCTAGGAGGATATAATTCACCCCTCCACTTT,CASLGGYNSPLHF
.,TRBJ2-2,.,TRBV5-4,TGTGCCAGCTTAGAAGCGGGTAAAAACACCGGGGAGCTGTTTTTT,CASLEAGKNTGELFF
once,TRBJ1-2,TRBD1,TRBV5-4,TGTGCCAGCAGCTACCGCATCGACAGGGGCAGTAGGGGAAACTATGGCTACACCTTC,CASSYRIDRGSRGNYGYTF
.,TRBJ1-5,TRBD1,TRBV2,TGTGCCAGCAGTTCCGGGACAGTTTTATATGGCAATCAGCCCCAGCATTTT,CASSSGTVLYGNQPQHF
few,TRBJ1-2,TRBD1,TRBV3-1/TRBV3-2,TGTGCCAGCAGCCAAGGGGACAGGGTGACAGCCTATGGCTACACCTTC,CASSQGDRVTAYGYTF
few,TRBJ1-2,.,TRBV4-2,TGTGCCAGCAGCCAAGTGTCTGGGGGGTTGGGGAACAACTATGGCTACACCTTC,CASSQVSGGLGNNYGYTF
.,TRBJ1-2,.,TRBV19,TGTGCCAGTAGCTACGACACCTCCGACTATGGCTACACCTTC,CASSYDTSDYGYTF
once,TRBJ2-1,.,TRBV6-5,TGTGCCAGCACGACCCGCGAGAGGATTTACAATGAGCAGTTCTTC,CASTTRERIYNEQFF
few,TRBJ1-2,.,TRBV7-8,TGTGCCAGCAGCTTCCTTGTCGGTGGTGGCTACACCTTC,CASSFLVGGGYTF
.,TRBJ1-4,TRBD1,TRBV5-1,TGCGCCAGCAGCTCGGCCGAGACAGGGACTAATGAAAAACTGTTTTTT,CASSSAETGTNEKLFF
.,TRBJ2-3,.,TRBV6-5,TGTGCCAGCAGTAGGGACAAGCTCGGCACAGATACGCAGTATTTT,CASSRDKLGTDTQYF
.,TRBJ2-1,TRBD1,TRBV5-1,TGCGCCAGCAGCTTTGGACAGGGATGGGGTGAGCAGTTCTTC,CASSFGQGWGEQFF
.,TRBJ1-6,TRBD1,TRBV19,TGTGCCAGTAGTCTCAGACAGGGCTTGAATTCACCCCTCCACTTT,CASSLRQGLNSPLHF
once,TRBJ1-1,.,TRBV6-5,TGTGCCAGCAGTTACTCGAGGGACACTGAAGCTTTCTTT,CASSYSRDTEAFF
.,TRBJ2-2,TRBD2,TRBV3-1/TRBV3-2,TGTGCCAGCAGCCCGGGACTAGCGATCGGGGAGCTGTTTTTT,CASSPGLAIGELFF
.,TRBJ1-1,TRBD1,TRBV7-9,TGTGCCAGCAGCTCCTCGACAGGGATGAACACTGAAGCTTTCTTT,CASSSSTGMNTEAFF
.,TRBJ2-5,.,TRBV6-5,TGTGCCAGCAGTTACTACGGGAGCCAAGAGACCCAGTACTTC,CASSYYGSQETQYF
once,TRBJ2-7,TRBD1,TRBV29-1,TGCAGCGTTGATACCGGGACAGGGGGCTACGAGCAGTACTTC,CSVDTGTGGYEQYF
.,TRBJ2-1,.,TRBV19,TGTGCCAGTAGTATCCAGGGATGGAATGAGCAGTTCTTC,CASSIQGWNEQFF
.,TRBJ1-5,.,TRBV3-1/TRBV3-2,TGTGCCAGCAGCCCTCTCGGAAGGGGACATCCGCTTTCTGGCGGCGATGGGATCAATCAGCCCCAGCATTTT,CASSPLGRGHPLSGGDGINQPQHF
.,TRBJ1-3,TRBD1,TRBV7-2,TGTGCCAGCAGCCCGGGACAGGCGTCTTCCGGAAACACCATATATTTT,CASSPGQASSGNTIYF
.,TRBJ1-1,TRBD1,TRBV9,TGTGCCAGCAGCGCCGGGGACAGGGTTGGTGAAGCTTTCTTT,CASSAGDRVGEAFF
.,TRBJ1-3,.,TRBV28,TGTGCCAGCAGTTCCTCCAGACACTCTGGAAACACCATATATTTT,CASSSSRHSGNTIYF
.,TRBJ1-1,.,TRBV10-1,TGCGCCAGCAGTGAGTCGGGGGGACCCACTGAAGCTTTCTTT,CASSESGGPTEAFF
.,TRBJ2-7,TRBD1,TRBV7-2,TGTGCCAGCAGCTCAAGGACAGGGGGCTGGTACGAGCAGTACTTC,CASSSRTGGWYEQYF
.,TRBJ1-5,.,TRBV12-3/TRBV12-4,TGTGCCAGCAGTTTGGCAGGGGATCAGCCCCAGCATTTT,CASSLAGDQPQHF
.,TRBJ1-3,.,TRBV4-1,TGCGCCAGCAGCCGCATTACAAGCTCTGGAAACACCATATATTTT,CASSRITSSGNTIYF
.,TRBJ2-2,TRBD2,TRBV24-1,TGTGCCACCAGTGATCCTGCCATTCTAGCGGACGGGGAGCTGTTTTTT,CATSDPAILADGELFF
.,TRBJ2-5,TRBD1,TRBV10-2,TGCGCCAGCAGTGACCACTGGGACAGAGAAGAGACCCAGTACTTC,CASSDHWDREETQYF
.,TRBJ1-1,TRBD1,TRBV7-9,TGTGCCAGCAGCAATGGACAGGGTGGGCGGAACACTGAAGCTTTCTTT,CASSNGQGGRNTEAFF
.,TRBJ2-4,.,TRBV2,TGTGCCAGCAGGCCGGGACACCTACCCATAGCCAAAAACATTCAGTACTTC,CASRPGHLPIAKNIQYF
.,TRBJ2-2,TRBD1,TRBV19,TGTGCCAGTAGTATGGTGGCAGGGGGCGAAGGGGAGCTGTTTTTT,CASSMVAGGEGELFF